This TCR beta chain was documented in a study of graft-versus-host responses after intestinal transplantation. Repertoires were generated with immunoSEQ multiplex PCR, while TCRdb's copy carries only in-frame clones and drops some. There are about 9,800 clones in the sample; roughly 89% occur only once, and roughly 2.5% lies in the top ten. The specimen was PBMCs, collected just over 42 days after intestinal transplant. The source of this sequence is a human patient who received an intestinal transplant, so some T cells may come from the graft donor.

Written as DNA, the CDR3 is TGCGCCAGCAGCCAAAGACCTAAAACTCAAGCTTTCTTT. It translates to CASSQRPKTQAFF. V is TRBV4-1 and J is TRBJ1-1, with no clear D. The CDR3 extends over 13 amino acids. Germline V lookup: CDR1 MGHRA, CDR2 YSYEKL. V shed 2 bases and J shed 9 bases, with 13 bases lying between them.